This entry lists 5 T cell receptor beta chains sequenced from one sample in a study of CD8 T cells in ankylosing spondylitis. TCRdb analysed the 5' RACE reads with MiXCR anew, one entry per CDR3 protein. The data hold roughly 180,000 distinct CDR3 sequences, with approximately 9% observed a single time. Sequencing input: blood, either unsorted or a sorted T cell fraction (not recorded which). Every receptor here comes from a female donor with ankylosing spondylitis or in good health (not recorded which).

This clonotype was found a few times. The chain employs TRBV6-1 and TRBJ2-4, with unresolved D. The length of the CDR3 is 13 residues. V lost 6 bases and J 4 bases, leaving 10 bases between the germline ends. The V gene's germline CDR1 is MNHNS and CDR2 SASEGT. The DNA of the CDR3 is TGTGCCAGCAGGGAGCAGGAGAAAAACATTCAGTACTTC. Its translation is CASREQEKNIQYF.

At least ten counts were recorded for this clonotype. This chain links TRBV7-9 with TRBJ2-7; D gene unclear. This CDR3 has 15 amino acids. The ends were cut back, 2 bases at V and 0 bases at J, with 11 bases in the middle. Germline V gene lookup returns CDR1 SEHNR and CDR2 FQNEAQ (reference sequence). CDR3 sequence reads: CASSLPQSGSYEQYF. In DNA form, the CDR3 reads TGTGCCAGCAGCTTACCCCAGTCGGGCTCCTACGAGCAGTACTTC.

This clonotype was recorded at least ten times. The rearrangement links TRBV28 to TRBJ2-5; D is perhaps TRBD2 (6 bases). Looked up from germline, CDR1 is MDHEN and CDR2 is SYDVKM. CDR3 size: 15 residues. Trimming cost V 4 bases and J 1 base, with 13 bases left between them. CDR3 DNA sequence: TGTGCCAGCAGTTCCGGACGGGAGTTCCAAGAGACCCAGTACTTC. The encoded protein is CASSSGREFQETQYF. The variable domain in full, with the rest retrieved from reference TRBV28 and TRBJ2-5, is DVKVTQSSRYLVKRTGEKVFLECVQDMDHENMFWYRQDPGLGLRLIYFSYDVKMKEKGDIPEGYSVSREKKERFSLILESASTNQTSMYLCASSSGREFQETQYFGPGTRLLVL.

This chain uses TRBV4-1 with TRBJ2-1, with a possible D match to TRBD2 (6 bases). CDR3 length equals 13 residues. The germline V gene has CDR1 MGHRA and CDR2 YSYEKL. Trimming removed 4 bases from V and 7 bases from J, with 11 bases in between. This chain's CDR3 is CASSPGVTNEQFF. The CDR3 nucleotides are TGCGCCAGCAGCCCGGGAGTAACGAATGAGCAGTTCTTC.

The CDR3 DNA sequence: TGTGCCAGCAGCCAACGGGTTGGCAATGAGCAGTTCTTC. Its protein is CASSQRVGNEQFF. The rearrangement joins TRBV4-2 to TRBJ2-1; D gene uncertain. Germline CDR1 LGHNA, CDR2 YNFKEQ. Deletions cut 2 bases from V and 6 bases from J, with 8 bases between. This CDR3 is built from 13 residues.